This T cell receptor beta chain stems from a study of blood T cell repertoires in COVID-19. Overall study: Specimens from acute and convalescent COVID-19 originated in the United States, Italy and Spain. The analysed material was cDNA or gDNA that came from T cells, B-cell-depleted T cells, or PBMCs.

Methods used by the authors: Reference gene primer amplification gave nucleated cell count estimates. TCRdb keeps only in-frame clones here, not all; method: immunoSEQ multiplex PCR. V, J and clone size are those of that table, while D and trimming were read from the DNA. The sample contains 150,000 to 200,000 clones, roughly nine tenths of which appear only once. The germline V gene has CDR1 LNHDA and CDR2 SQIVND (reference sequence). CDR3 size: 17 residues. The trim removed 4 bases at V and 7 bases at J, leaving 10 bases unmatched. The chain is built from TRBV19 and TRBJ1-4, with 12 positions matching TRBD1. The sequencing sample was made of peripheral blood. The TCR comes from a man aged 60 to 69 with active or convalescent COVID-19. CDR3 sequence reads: CASSKPGTGGASEKLFF. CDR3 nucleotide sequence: TGTGCCAGTAGTAAACCCGGGACAGGGGGCGCCTCTGAAAAACTGTTTTTT.